Reported below is one T cell receptor (beta chain). The data originate from a study of cytomegalovirus exposure and HLA in healthy donors. Libraries were prepared by immunoSEQ multiplex PCR; TCRdb keeps only in-frame clonotypes and omits some of them. The sample gives approximately 300,000 clones, approximately 90% of which show up once; roughly 0.8% is in the top ten. The V segment lost 5 bases and the J segment 2 bases; nucleotides outside the gene matches: 5. The CDR3 covers 13 residues. From germline, CDR1 is SQVTM and CDR2 ANQGSEA. The material sequenced was PBMCs. This chain links TRBV29-1 with TRBJ2-7; TRBD2 matches at 8 bases. The receptor comes from a woman aged 18-29 years in good health and CMV-seronegative. DNA of the CDR3: TGCAGCGTTTCCGGGGGGGGAACCTACGAGCAGTACTTC. The encoded protein is CSVSGGGTYEQYF.